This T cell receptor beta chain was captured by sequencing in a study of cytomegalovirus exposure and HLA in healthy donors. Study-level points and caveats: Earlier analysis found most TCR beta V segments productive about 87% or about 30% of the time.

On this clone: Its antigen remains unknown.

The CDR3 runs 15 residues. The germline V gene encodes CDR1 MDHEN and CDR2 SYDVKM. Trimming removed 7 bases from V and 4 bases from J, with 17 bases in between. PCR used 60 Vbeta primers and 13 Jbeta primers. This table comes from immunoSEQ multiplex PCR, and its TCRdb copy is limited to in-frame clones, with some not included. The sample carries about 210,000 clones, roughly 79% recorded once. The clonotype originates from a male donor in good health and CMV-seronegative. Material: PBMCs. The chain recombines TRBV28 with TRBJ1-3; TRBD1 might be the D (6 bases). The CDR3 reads CASILGGQLGNTIYF. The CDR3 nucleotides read TGTGCCAGCATTCTGGGTGGACAGTTAGGAAACACCATATATTTT.